The next 16 T cell receptor beta chains were all read from a single sample in a study of blood T cell repertoires in COVID-19 (dated by TCRdb to 2020 to 2022). Preparation of the library involved the immunoSEQ multiplex PCR assay. TCRdb limited this immuneACCESS table to in-frame rearrangements with V and J called. A share of clones is missing; checked studies link under half to unresolved V genes, and the rest is unexplained. Within this sample are tens of thousands of clones, with 85% to 95% of them counted one time only. The ten largest clones represent roughly 6.6% of the sample. The sequenced material came from peripheral blood. These receptors originate from an older woman with active COVID-19.

The V gene is TRBV19, the J gene TRBJ1-2; TRBD1 matches at 7 bases. The V gene's germline CDR1 is LNHDA and CDR2 SQIVND (reference sequence). The CDR3 covers 13 residues. The V segment lost 6 bases and the J segment 8 bases; nucleotides outside the gene matches: 9. The chain's CDR3 is CASSRTGVGGYTF. For the CDR3, the DNA is TGTGCCAGTAGCCGGACAGGCGTAGGCGGCTACACCTTC.

V is TRBV28 and J is TRBJ2-2; 7 bases align to TRBD2. This CDR3 comprises 14 residues. Germline V gives CDR1 MDHEN, CDR2 SYDVKM. V lost 3 bases, J lost 4 bases, and 2 bases stayed unmatched. The CDR3 loop reads CASSLGGITGELFF. CDR3 in DNA: TGTGCCAGCAGTTTGGGGGGGATCACCGGGGAGCTGTTTTTT.

The genes are TRBV12-5 and TRBJ1-4; D unclear. Between the trimmed V and J ends, which lost 7 bases and 2 bases, there was a span of 14 bases. Germline CDR1 is LGHNT and CDR2 is FRNRAP. The CDR3 extends over 15 amino acids. CDR3 protein: CASAETVATNEKLFF. In DNA form, the CDR3 reads TGTGCTAGTGCCGAGACTGTTGCGACTAATGAAAAACTGTTTTTT.

This chain uses TRBV11-3 with TRBJ2-2; D not certain. Germline assignment: CDR1 SGHNT and CDR2 YENEEA. The length of the CDR3 is 13 residues. Trimming removed 8 bases at V and 6 bases at J, with 13 bases between. CDR3 DNA sequence: TGTGCCAGCTCCCTTCTAGTCTCCGGGGAGCTGTTTTTT. It is translated as CASSLLVSGELFF.

In this sample, this clone turned up once. The chain joins TRBV7-2 to TRBJ2-1; 13 nucleotides line up with TRBD2. Germline trimming cut 5 bases from V and 8 bases from J; bases unmatched to any gene: 9. The CDR3 sequence is 16 residues long. Germline CDR1 SGHTA, CDR2 FQGNSA. The CDR3 loop is CASSGTSGGAHHEQFF. DNA for the CDR3: TGTGCCAGCAGCGGAACTAGCGGGGGGGCCCATCATGAGCAGTTCTTC.

V and J are TRBV6-2 or TRBV6-3 and TRBJ2-1, with D maybe TRBD2 (5 bases). Trimming pared 5 bases from V and 2 bases from J, leaving 13 bases between. The CDR3 has 15 amino acids. Per germline, CDR1 MNHEY and CDR2 SVGEGT. The CDR3 coding sequence is TGTGCCAGCAGTCCAAAGCGGTGGACCTACAATGAGCAGTTCTTC. It codes for CASSPKRWTYNEQFF.

V is TRBV6-1 and J is TRBJ2-1; TRBD2 matches at 8 bases. V dropped 2 bases and J dropped 7; count of bases not matched to a gene: 7. The CDR3 runs to 15 residues. Germline loops: CDR1 MNHNS, CDR2 SASEGT. CDR3: CASSEPGGLVNEQFF. DNA of the CDR3: TGTGCCAGCAGTGAACCGGGGGGGTTAGTGAATGAGCAGTTCTTC.

The CDR3 sequence: CAWSLPGGKLFF. The CDR3 nucleotides are TGTGCCTGGAGTCTCCCAGGGGGAAAACTGTTTTTT. This chain links TRBV30 with TRBJ1-4; 7 nucleotides match TRBD1. This CDR3 is built from 12 residues. V lost 2 bases, J lost 10 bases, and 4 bases stayed unmatched. CDR1 is GTSNPN and CDR2 is SVGIG in the germline V gene (reference sequence).

The chain links TRBV5-1 to TRBJ2-7; 8 nucleotides line up with TRBD1. The CDR3 is 15 amino acids. Germline V gives CDR1 SGHRS, CDR2 YFSETQ. The trim removed 1 base at V and 7 bases at J, leaving 10 bases unmatched. CDR3 coding DNA: TGCGCCAGCAGCTTGAACCGTGCAGGGGGCGGTGAGCAGTACTTC. Its translation: CASSLNRAGGGEQYF.

This chain uses TRBV5-5 with TRBJ1-1, with D possibly being TRBD1 (5 bases). The CDR3 runs to 13 residues. The ends were cut back, 4 bases at V and 3 bases at J, with 10 bases in the middle. Germline assignment: CDR1 SGHKS and CDR2 YYEKEE (reference sequence). The CDR3 region is CASSPWGDTEAFF. The CDR3 coding sequence is TGTGCCAGCAGCCCCTGGGGGGACACTGAAGCTTTCTTT.

V and J are TRBV18 and TRBJ1-5; 10 nucleotides line up with TRBD1. The germline V gene has CDR1 KGHSH and CDR2 LQKENI. J gave up 1 base and V 6 bases, and 3 bases lay outside the gene matches. The CDR3 extends over 15 amino acids. The CDR3 DNA is TGTGCCAGCTCGGGACAGGGGATGAGCAATCAGCCCCAGCATTTT. Translated: CASSGQGMSNQPQHF.

The genes are TRBV7-2 and TRBJ2-6; TRBD2 aligns across 8 bases. The ends lost 2 bases at V and 0 bases at J; junction bases unmatched: 6. Germline V gene data show CDR1 as SGHTA and CDR2 as FQGNSA. This CDR3 spans 18 amino acids. This chain's CDR3 is CASSLNLAGGSGANVLTF. The CDR3 DNA reads TGTGCCAGCAGCTTAAATCTGGCGGGGGGCTCTGGGGCCAACGTCCTGACTTTC. The variable domain in full, completed from reference TRBV7-2 and TRBJ2-6, reads GAGVSQSPSNKVTEKGKDVELRCDPISGHTALYWYRQSLGQGLEFLIYFQGNSAPDKSGLPSDRFSAERTGGSVSTLTIQRTQQEDSAVYLCASSLNLAGGSGANVLTFGAGSRLTVL.

This chain joins TRBV9 and TRBJ2-1, with TRBD1 matching 9 bases. Germline assignment: CDR1 SGDLS and CDR2 YYNGEE. V lost 4 bases, J lost 5 bases, and 10 bases stayed unmatched. The CDR3 sequence is 16 residues long. CDR3 region: CASSLGGGQGHNEQFF. In DNA, the CDR3 is TGTGCCAGCAGCTTAGGGGGCGGACAGGGGCACAATGAGCAGTTCTTC.

This chain connects TRBV7-8 to TRBJ1-1; 7 nucleotides align to TRBD1. The CDR3 is 15 amino acids. CDR1 is SGHVS, CDR2 FQNEAQ, per germline. V lost 4 bases to trimming and J lost 1 base; unmatched junction nucleotides: 6. The CDR3 is CASSSPGTENTEAFF. CDR3 sequence (DNA): TGTGCCAGCAGCTCACCCGGGACAGAGAACACTGAAGCTTTCTTT.

The V gene is TRBV6-2 or TRBV6-3, the J gene TRBJ2-3, with D possibly matching TRBD2 (6 bases). The V end lost 2 bases, the J end lost 5 bases, and 26 bases lay between the germline ends. Germline CDR1 MNHEY, CDR2 SVGEGT. This CDR3 spans 19 amino acids. CDR3: CASSYPSTGLLPTLDTQYF. For the CDR3, the DNA is TGTGCCAGCAGTTACCCTTCAACGGGACTTCTCCCTACCCTAGATACGCAGTATTTT.

This clone was counted a few times. The chain carries TRBV7-7 and TRBJ2-3; TRBD1 aligns across 7 bases. This CDR3 has 16 amino acids. The J segment lost 1 base and the V segment lost 5 bases, leaving 9 bases of the junction unmatched. Germline CDR1 and CDR2: SSHAT and FNYEAQ (reference sequence). As DNA, the CDR3 is TGTGCCAGCAGCCAGAGTCCCGGGACAGGCACAGATACGCAGTATTTT. This translates into CASSQSPGTGTDTQYF.